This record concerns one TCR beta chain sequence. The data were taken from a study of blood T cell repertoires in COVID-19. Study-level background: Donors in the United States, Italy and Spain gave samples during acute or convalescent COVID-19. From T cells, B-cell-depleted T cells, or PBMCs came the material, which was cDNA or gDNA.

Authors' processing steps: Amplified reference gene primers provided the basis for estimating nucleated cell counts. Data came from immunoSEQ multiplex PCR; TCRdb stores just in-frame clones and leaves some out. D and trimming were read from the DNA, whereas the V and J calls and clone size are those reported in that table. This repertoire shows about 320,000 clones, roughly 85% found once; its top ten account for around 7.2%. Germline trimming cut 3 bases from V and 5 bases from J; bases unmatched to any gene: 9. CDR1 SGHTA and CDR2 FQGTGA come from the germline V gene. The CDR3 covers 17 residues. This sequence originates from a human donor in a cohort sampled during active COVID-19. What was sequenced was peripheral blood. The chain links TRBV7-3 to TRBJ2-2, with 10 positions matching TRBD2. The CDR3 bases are TGTGCCAGCAGCTTTTCTAGCGGGGGCCCCGGGACCGGGGAGCTGTTTTTT. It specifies CASSFSSGGPGTGELFF.